This T cell receptor (beta chain) was recorded in a study of OX40 agonist ivuxolimab in advanced cancers. About the investigation overall: Ivuxolimab, which targeted the costimulatory receptor OX40 (CD134), was an agonistic, fully human IgG2 monoclonal antibody. In the dose-escalation cohort, around four fifths of patients were male, and the mean age was approximately 60 years, with a range of 23 to 79. Among the roughly 50 dose-escalation patients, approximately 20 had hepatocellular carcinoma, 15 or so melanoma, 9 renal cell carcinoma and 9 head and neck cancer. Patients were allowed to have had prior anti-PD-1, anti-PD-L1 or anti-CTLA-4 therapy, and approximately 43% of the dose-escalation patients had previously received checkpoint inhibitors. The purpose of peripheral TCRbeta sequencing was to test whether ivuxolimab changed TCR sequence diversity and led to clonal T-cell expansion. The monotherapy dose-escalation portion (N ≈ 50 patients) of the phase I ivuxolimab trial is reported in the paper. Three dose-escalation patients achieved partial responses, one with hepatocellular carcinoma and two with cutaneous melanoma. Intravenous ivuxolimab was administered to patients every 2 weeks at six dose levels: 0.01, 0.1, 0.3, 1.5, 3 and 10 mg/kg. Study-wide conclusions, independent of this receptor: Which antigens the clonally expanded peripheral T cells were specific for was not determined. In partial responders in the 0.1-3.0 mg/kg groups, normalized peripheral clonal expansion was found to be among the lowest, especially among CD8+ T cells. At doses of 0.1 to 3.0 mg/kg, clonal expansion of both CD4+ and CD8+ blood T cells was observed from baseline to week 6. After ivuxolimab, CD8+ T cells had more expanded clones than CD4+ T cells on average. Low levels of normalized T-cell clonal expansion were also seen in some patients who did not respond.

Details on this clone: Its antigen is not yet known. Nothing much larger sits one base from this clone, and base qualities are not available.

According to the germline V gene, CDR1 reads SGHTA and CDR2 reads FQGNSA. A distance of 12 bases separates the germline ends of V and J, which lose 5 bases and 2 bases respectively. The CDR3 contains 14 residues, cysteine and phenylalanine counted. The retained sequence is limited to the CDR3, 42 bases, with the frame set at the first base. Patients with autoimmune disease history or receiving systemic immunosuppression were excluded from the trial. Peripheral blood for TCR sequencing was collected from all dose cohorts at baseline, on cycle 4 day 1, and on cycle 7 day 1. The samples were drawn from a first-in-human, open-label, multicenter phase I dose-escalation trial of ivuxolimab. The trial enrolled adults with locally advanced or metastatic head and neck squamous cell, hepatocellular, melanoma or renal cell carcinoma. Before TCR sequencing, CD4+ T cells and CD8+ T cells were sorted from peripheral blood as separate populations.

To sequence the TCRbeta CDR3 region, genomic DNA was isolated from the sorted cells. The immunoSEQ Assay was used to sequence the TCRbeta CDR3 regions. In TCRdb, the immuneACCESS table is reduced to in-frame sequences with V and J assigned. These tables do not hold every clone; where another copy was compared, an unresolved V gene accounts for under half, and the others remain unexplained. The sample table holds approximately 88,000 clones, of which more than 70% were seen once. 0.25% to 0.3% of the sample is held by the ten biggest clonotypes. The sample in question was CD4+ or CD8+ T cells sorted from blood, obtained in a trial of the OX40 agonist ivuxolimab. This chain joins TRBV7-2 to TRBJ2-5; the D gene cannot be named for sure. The sequence was obtained from an adult with an advanced solid tumor such as melanoma, head and neck, liver or kidney cancer. In nucleotide form, the sequence is TGTGCCAGCAGCGTCGACAAGGGTCAAGAGACCCAGTACTTC. Its amino acids are CASSVDKGQETQYF.